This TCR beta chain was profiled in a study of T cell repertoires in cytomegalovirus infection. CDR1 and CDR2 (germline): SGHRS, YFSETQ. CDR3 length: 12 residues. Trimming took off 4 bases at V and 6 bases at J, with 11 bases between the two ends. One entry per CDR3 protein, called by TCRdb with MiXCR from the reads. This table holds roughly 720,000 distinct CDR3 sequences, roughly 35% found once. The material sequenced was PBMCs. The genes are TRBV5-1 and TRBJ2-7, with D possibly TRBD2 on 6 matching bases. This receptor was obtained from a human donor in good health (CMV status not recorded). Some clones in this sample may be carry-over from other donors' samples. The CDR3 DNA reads TGCGCCAGCAGCCCCGGGACTCTCGAGCAGTACTTC. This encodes CASSPGTLEQYF. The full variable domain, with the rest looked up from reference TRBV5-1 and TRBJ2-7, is KAGVTQTPRYLIKTRGQQVTLSCSPISGHRSVSWYQQTPGQGLQFLFEYFSETQRNKGNFPGRFSGRQFSNSRSEMNVSTLELGDSALYLCASSPGTLEQYFGPGTRLTVT.